The following is a T cell receptor (beta chain) sequence with its context. This sample is drawn from a study of blood T cell repertoires in COVID-19. Overall study context: Donors in the United States, Italy and Spain gave samples during acute or convalescent COVID-19.

Authors' processing steps: Reference gene primer amplification gave estimated nucleated cell counts. Method: immunoSEQ multiplex PCR; TCRdb's copy keeps in-frame clones and lacks some. D and trimming were read from the DNA, whereas the V and J calls and clone size are those reported in that table. The sample contains hundreds of thousands of clones, roughly 84% of which appear only once. Residents of about 25 US areas, aged roughly 18 to 95 years, made up the participants. Recovered status applied to Cohort 3 donors who had two consecutive negative PCRs. It also applied to those with clearance or with symptom resolution. The V end was cut by 1 base, the J end by 6 bases, with 7 bases between. The CDR3 has 13 amino acids. Germline V CDR1 and CDR2: SGHAT, FQNNGV.

The TCR was taken from a woman in her forties who had recovered from COVID-19. Sequences were obtained from PBMCs or T cells enriched from blood (not recorded which). The chain is built from TRBV11-2 and TRBJ2-1; the D gene is possibly TRBD1 (5 bases). The CDR3 DNA is TGTGCCAGCAGCTTAGGGGGCCCCAATGAGCAGTTCTTC. Translating it yields CASSLGGPNEQFF.